The 19 T cell receptor beta chains below were found in one sample sequenced in a study of T cells in Graves' hyperthyroidism and ophthalmopathy. The source material, RNA transcripts, was used to amplify TCR beta CDR3 regions. Researchers ran a first-round RT-PCR on the TCR CDR3 using the HTBI primer set. TCRdb passed the multiplex PCR reads through MiXCR, listing each CDR3 protein once. This sample has around 400,000 distinct CDR3 sequences, with roughly 25% found just once. The sequenced material came from blood. Every receptor here comes from a man aged 45-65 years with Graves' hyperthyroidism.

For the CDR3, the DNA is TGTGCCAGCAGAGGAGGCTCCGGGGATACGCAGTATTTT. It encodes CASRGGSGDTQYF. The chain links TRBV6-1 to TRBJ2-3; the D gene is possibly TRBD2 (5 bases). Trimming took off 6 bases at V and 6 bases at J, with 13 bases between the two ends. Germline V gives CDR1 MNHNS, CDR2 SASEGT. This CDR3 is built from 13 residues.

The chain employs TRBV24-1 and TRBJ2-7, with 7 nucleotides matching TRBD2. The CDR3 runs 12 residues. After removal of 8 bases from V and 2 bases from J, the junction contained 2 bases not matched to a gene. Germline CDR1 reads KGHDR; CDR2 reads SFDVKD. The CDR3 nucleotides are TGTGCCACCAATCGGGGGGCCTACGAGCAGTACTTC. Protein product: CATNRGAYEQYF.

The rearrangement links TRBV7-2 to TRBJ2-7, with TRBD1 matching over 10 bases. CDR1 is SGHTA, CDR2 FQGNSA, per germline. V lost 2 bases to trimming and J lost 6 bases; unmatched junction nucleotides: 10. The CDR3 loop spans 16 amino acids. The CDR3 reads CASSLPPPGQGTEQYF. The CDR3 DNA sequence: TGTGCCAGCAGCTTACCCCCGCCGGGACAGGGGACCGAGCAGTACTTC.

This clonotype was recorded at least ten times. V is TRBV10-3 and J is TRBJ2-7; D may be TRBD1 (6 bases). V lost 4 bases to trimming and J lost 2 bases, with 6 bases between them. The CDR3 contains 12 residues. The germline V gene encodes CDR1 ENHRY and CDR2 SYGVKD. This CDR3 reads CAISGTAYEQYF. The CDR3 region has the DNA TGTGCCATCAGTGGGACAGCCTACGAGCAGTACTTC.

This clonotype was observed at least ten times. This sequence joins TRBV7-2 and TRBJ2-5; no firm D call. This CDR3 comprises 13 residues. Deletions cut 2 bases from V and 4 bases from J, with 8 bases between. Germline V lookup: CDR1 SGHTA, CDR2 FQGNSA. The CDR3 reads CASSLSLTETQYF. The DNA of the CDR3 is TGTGCCAGCAGCTTATCTCTTACAGAGACCCAGTACTTC.

The chain joins TRBV7-9 to TRBJ2-1; possibly TRBD2 for D (5 bases). V was clipped by 2 bases and J by 5 bases, with 13 bases between them. CDR3 length: 15 residues. CDR1 SEHNR and CDR2 FQNEAQ come from the germline V gene (reference sequence). The CDR3 sequence is CASSLTADGHNEQFF. CDR3 nucleotide sequence: TGTGCCAGCAGCTTAACAGCGGATGGGCACAATGAGCAGTTCTTC.

This chain uses TRBV29-1 with TRBJ2-7; D might be TRBD1 or TRBD2, each matching 5 bases. V lost 4 bases and J 3 bases, leaving 22 bases between the germline ends. CDR3 length equals 16 residues. Germline CDR1 SQVTM, CDR2 ANQGSEA. CDR3 in amino acids: CSVVRTKTGPSYEQYF. CDR3 sequence (DNA): TGCAGCGTTGTGAGAACCAAGACGGGACCCAGCTACGAGCAGTACTTC.

This clonotype was detected ten times or more. This chain links TRBV11-2 with TRBJ2-7; D possibly matches TRBD1 or TRBD2 (6 bases each). V was shortened by 5 bases and J by 4 bases, with 21 bases between the two germline ends. Germline V gene sequence: CDR1 SGHAT, CDR2 FQNNGV. CDR3 size: 16 residues. DNA for the CDR3: TGTGCCAGCAGCCCCCGGACGGAGGGGGTATCGTACGAGCAGTACTTC. It is translated as CASSPRTEGVSYEQYF.

There are many counts of this clonotype. The chain combines TRBV6-5 with TRBJ2-7, with a tentative D call TRBD2 (6 bases). In germline, CDR1 is MNHEY, CDR2 SVGAGI. Deletions cut 1 base from V and 2 bases from J, with 12 bases between. The length of the CDR3 is 15 residues. The CDR3 loop is CASSYLRRGTYEQYF. The CDR3 nucleotides are TGTGCCAGCAGTTACTTGAGGCGGGGAACCTACGAGCAGTACTTC.

The count of this clonotype is one. The chain's CDR3 is CASSPNTSGQETQYF. In DNA form, the CDR3 reads TGTGCCAGCAGTCCAAATACTAGCGGCCAAGAGACCCAGTACTTC. The gene calls are TRBV12-3 or TRBV12-4 and TRBJ2-5; 8 positions match TRBD2. With 5 bases clipped from V and 1 base from J, the junction kept 6 bases outside the gene matches. CDR3 length equals 15 residues.

This clonotype was counted a few times. The chain joins TRBV29-1 to TRBJ2-7; 9 bases align to TRBD1. Germline V gene lookup returns CDR1 SQVTM and CDR2 ANQGSEA. The CDR3 spans 13 residues. The junction had 6 bases not matched to a gene; V was cut back by 6 bases and J by 3 bases. As DNA, the CDR3 is TGCAGCGTAGGGACAGGGAATAACTACGAGCAGTACTTC. Translated: CSVGTGNNYEQYF.

This clonotype was recorded at least ten times. This rearrangement joins TRBV7-9 to TRBJ2-1; D is uncertain. V shed 2 bases and J shed 4 bases, with 6 bases lying between them. The CDR3 covers 13 residues. CDR1 and CDR2 (germline): SEHNR, FQNEAQ (reference sequence). CDR3 residues: CASSLLEYNEQFF. The DNA for the CDR3 is TGTGCCAGCAGCTTACTAGAGTACAATGAGCAGTTCTTC.

This clonotype was observed at least ten times. The chain employs TRBV3-1 and TRBJ1-2; unclear D gene. V gave up 0 bases and J gave up 8 bases, with 13 bases separating them. From germline, CDR1 is LGHDT and CDR2 YNNKEL (reference sequence). This CDR3 contains 14 residues. The CDR3 sequence: CASSQEGWGFGYTF. The CDR3 bases are TGTGCCAGCAGCCAAGAGGGATGGGGTTTCGGCTACACCTTC.

This clonotype was counted at least ten times. The rearrangement joins TRBV7-9 to TRBJ2-1; D remains ambiguous. The CDR3 is 11 residues long. With 5 bases removed from V and 8 bases from J, the gap between germline ends came to 7 bases. Germline V gene data show CDR1 as SEHNR and CDR2 as FQNEAQ (reference sequence). The CDR3 DNA follows: TGTGCCAGCAGCGTCTTGGATGAGCAGTTCTTC. Protein sequence: CASSVLDEQFF. Full variable domain (outside the CDR3, taken from reference TRBV7-9 and TRBJ2-1): DTGVSQNPRHKITKRGQNVTFRCDPISEHNRLYWYRQTLGQGPEFLTYFQNEAQLEKSRLLSDRFSAERPKGSFSTLEIQRTEQGDSAMYLCASSVLDEQFFGPGTRLTVL.

The J gene is TRBJ1-1, the V gene TRBV19; TRBD1 matches 7 bases. CDR1 and CDR2 from the germline V gene are LNHDA and SQIVND (reference sequence). The V segment lost 5 bases and the J segment 8 bases; nucleotides outside the gene matches: 2. The CDR3 sequence is 11 residues long. The chain's CDR3 is CASSVDREAFF. The CDR3 coding sequence is TGTGCCAGTAGTGTGGACAGGGAAGCTTTCTTT.

This chain joins TRBV2 and TRBJ1-2; unclear D gene. Per germline, CDR1 SNHLY and CDR2 FYNNEI. CDR3 length: 14 amino acids. Trimming removed 0 bases from V and 4 bases from J, with 9 bases in between. The CDR3 DNA reads as TGTGCCAGCAGTGAAGCGACACGGGGCTATGGCTACACCTTC. Amino acids: CASSEATRGYGYTF.

This clonotype showed up many times. This chain joins TRBV12-3 or TRBV12-4 and TRBJ1-1, with TRBD1 as a possible D gene (5 bases). The ends were cut back, 4 bases at V and 1 base at J, with 10 bases in the middle. The CDR3 has 14 amino acids. The CDR3 loop is CASSSGLRNTEAFF. CDR3 nucleotide sequence: TGTGCCAGCAGTTCGGGACTAAGGAACACTGAAGCTTTCTTT.

In its sample, this clonotype was seen a few times. The DNA for the CDR3 is TGCGCCAGCATAGCTAGAGCGGGAGTACTCGATGAGCAGTTCTTC. It is translated as CASIARAGVLDEQFF. This sequence joins TRBV5-1 and TRBJ2-1; 8 bases align to TRBD2. The CDR3 sequence is 15 residues long. Looked up from germline, CDR1 is SGHRS and CDR2 is YFSETQ. Trimming cost V 6 bases and J 8 bases; bases outside gene matches: 13. Looking up the rest from reference TRBV5-1 and TRBJ2-1 gives the full variable domain: KAGVTQTPRYLIKTRGQQVTLSCSPISGHRSVSWYQQTPGQGLQFLFEYFSETQRNKGNFPGRFSGRQFSNSRSEMNVSTLELGDSALYLCASIARAGVLDEQFFGPGTRLTVL.

This chain links TRBV12-3 or TRBV12-4 with TRBJ1-2; D not resolved. The CDR3 contains 14 residues. V was pared by 5 bases and J by 6 bases, with 16 bases between. CDR3 loop: CASSRLEGSHGYTF. The CDR3, as DNA: TGTGCCAGCAGTCGCCTCGAGGGCTCGCATGGCTACACCTTC.